Below are 21 T cell receptor beta chains sequenced from a single sample in a study of OX40 agonist ivuxolimab in advanced cancers. Repertoires were generated with immunoSEQ multiplex PCR, while TCRdb's copy carries only in-frame clones and drops some. The data contain approximately 100,000 clones, around 85% of them seen just once; the ten biggest clones take up approximately 4.2%. This specimen consisted of CD4+ or CD8+ T cells sorted from blood, obtained in a trial of the OX40 agonist ivuxolimab. All receptors derive from an adult with an advanced solid tumor such as melanoma, head and neck, liver or kidney cancer.

The V call is TRBV6-6, the J call TRBJ1-3; tentative D call: TRBD1 (5 bases). The CDR3 is made up of 15 amino acids. CDR1 and CDR2 from the germline V gene are MNHNY and SVGAGI (reference sequence). V was pared by 3 bases and J by 3 bases, with 12 bases between. CDR3 sequence: CASSYGGSYGNTIYF. CDR3 DNA: TGTGCCAGCAGTTATGGGGGTTCCTATGGAAACACCATATATTTT.

The V and J genes are TRBV11-1 and TRBJ1-5, with 7 bases that match TRBD1. The CDR3 contains 13 residues. Unmatched junction bases numbered 1, after V lost 3 bases and J lost 5 bases. Germline values: CDR1 SGHAT, CDR2 FQDESV (reference sequence). The CDR3 DNA sequence: TGTGCCAGCAGCTTTGACAGGGATCAGCCCCAGCATTTT. Residues: CASSFDRDQPQHF. Complete variable domain (other parts from reference TRBV11-1 and TRBJ1-5): EAEVAQSPRYKITEKSQAVAFWCDPISGHATLYWYRQILGQGPELLVQFQDESVVDDSQLPKDRFSAERLKGVDSTLKIQPAELGDSAMYLCASSFDRDQPQHFGDGTRLSIL.

The rearrangement joins TRBV11-1 to TRBJ2-1; D might be TRBD1 (6 bases). The CDR3 consists of 15 residues. V lost 5 bases and J lost 2, with 13 bases in between. Per germline, CDR1 SGHAT and CDR2 FQDESV (reference sequence). CDR3 nucleotide sequence: TGTGCCAGCAGCCCCAGATGGACAGCCTACAATGAGCAGTTCTTC. Translating it yields CASSPRWTAYNEQFF.

This chain connects TRBV6-6 to TRBJ2-7; 8 bases fit TRBD1. CDR1 and CDR2 (germline): MNHNY, SVGAGI (reference sequence). V dropped 8 bases and J dropped 2; count of bases not matched to a gene: 2. This CDR3 has 12 amino acids. Here the CDR3 DNA reads TGTGCCAGCCAGACAGGGGCCTACGAGCAGTACTTC. Its translation: CASQTGAYEQYF.

The genes are TRBV28 and TRBJ2-5; D is tentatively TRBD1 or TRBD2 (6 bases each). Looked up from germline, CDR1 is MDHEN and CDR2 is SYDVKM. V was cut by 1 base and J by 5 bases, with 8 bases left in between. The CDR3 consists of 13 residues. CDR3 in amino acids: CASSLLGGETQYF. The DNA for the CDR3 is TGTGCCAGCAGTTTATTAGGGGGGGAGACCCAGTACTTC.

V and J are TRBV5-6 and TRBJ2-7; D gene unclear. CDR1 and CDR2 (germline): SGHDT, YYEEEE. V was pared by 0 bases and J by 3 bases, with 1 base between. The CDR3 covers 11 residues. CDR3 DNA sequence: TGTGCCAGCAGCTTGGACTACGAGCAGTACTTC. Its protein product is CASSLDYEQYF.

J is TRBJ2-5 and V is TRBV7-6; the D is unclear. Trimming removed 0 bases at V and 2 bases at J, with 10 bases between. Germline V gene lookup returns CDR1 SGHVS and CDR2 FNYEAQ. The CDR3 loop spans 15 amino acids. CDR3 sequence: CASSLAVGGQETQYF. The CDR3 bases are TGTGCCAGCAGCTTAGCAGTAGGCGGTCAAGAGACCCAGTACTTC.

V usage is TRBV14 and J usage is TRBJ2-5; D gene uncertain. The CDR3 has 13 residues. Germline V gene lookup returns CDR1 SGHDN and CDR2 FVKESK. Trimming left V 0 bases short and J 5 bases short, with 7 bases between. The CDR3 sequence is CASSQEFRETQYF. As DNA, the CDR3 is TGTGCCAGCAGCCAAGAGTTTAGGGAGACCCAGTACTTC. Complete variable domain (other parts from reference TRBV14 and TRBJ2-5): EAGVTQFPSHSVIEKGQTVTLRCDPISGHDNLYWYRRVMGKEIKFLLHFVKESKQDESGMPNNRFLAERTGGTYSTLKVQPAELEDSGVYFCASSQEFRETQYFGPGTRLLVL.

This chain joins TRBV15 and TRBJ1-4; 7 positions agree with TRBD1. The length of the CDR3 is 14 residues. The junction had 1 base not matched to a gene; V was cut back by 0 bases and J by 6 bases. CDR1 and CDR2 from the germline V gene are LNHNV and YYDKDF (reference sequence). CDR3 region: CATSRDQGDEKLFF. CDR3 bases: TGTGCCACCAGCAGAGATCAGGGGGATGAAAAACTGTTTTTT.

The rearrangement joins TRBV27 to TRBJ1-1; 7 nucleotides agree with TRBD1. The germline CDR1 and CDR2 sequences are MNHEY and SMNVEV (reference sequence). The CDR3 has 13 residues. V dropped 5 bases and J dropped 4; count of bases not matched to a gene: 4. CDR3 loop: CASSHGTATEAFF. The CDR3 nucleotides are TGTGCCAGCAGTCACGGGACAGCCACTGAAGCTTTCTTT.

The genes are TRBV28 and TRBJ2-1; possibly TRBD2 for D (5 bases). Trimming left V 7 bases short and J 7 bases short, with 17 bases between. The V gene's germline CDR1 is MDHEN and CDR2 SYDVKM. The CDR3 contains 14 residues. The CDR3 protein is CASTKILRGNEQFF. In DNA, the CDR3 is TGTGCCAGCACCAAGATACTAAGAGGGAATGAGCAGTTCTTC.

Of note for this clone: At one boundary the junction diverges from the germline segment, which might be a read error. This chain links TRBV5-5 with TRBJ1-2, with D possibly TRBD1 on 6 matching bases. The CDR3 has 16 residues. The germline V gene has CDR1 SGHKS and CDR2 YYEKEE (reference sequence). CDR3 bases: TGCGCCAGCAGCCAAGATTATACAGGGATTCACTATGGCTACACCTTC. Translation: CASSQDYTGIHYGYTF.

The chain has TRBV5-1 and TRBJ2-7, with TRBD2 as a possible D gene (5 bases). CDR3 length equals 14 residues. Germline lookup yields CDR1 SGHRS and CDR2 YFSETQ. Trimming left V 2 bases short and J 7 bases short, with 16 bases between. The CDR3 reads CASSLGTGPGEQYF. CDR3 DNA: TGCGCCAGCAGCTTAGGAACCGGTCCGGGGGAGCAGTACTTC.

The chain joins TRBV11-2 to TRBJ2-3; perhaps TRBD1 as D (6 bases). Trimming pared 7 bases from V and 6 bases from J, leaving 17 bases between. This CDR3 has 14 amino acids. Germline V gene sequence: CDR1 SGHAT, CDR2 FQNNGV. CDR3 in DNA: TGTGCCAGCAACCAGCCCTCGCAGGGGGATACGCAGTATTTT. Protein sequence: CASNQPSQGDTQYF.

The chain joins TRBV5-1 to TRBJ2-1; 9 bases map to TRBD2. This CDR3 is built from 13 residues. Germline values: CDR1 SGHRS, CDR2 YFSETQ. V was pared by 2 bases and J by 10 bases, with 4 bases of the junction left unmatched. The CDR3, as DNA: TGCGCCAGCAGCTTTGGACTAGCGATCGAGCAGTTCTTC. Protein: CASSFGLAIEQFF.

The chain recombines TRBV5-4 with TRBJ2-7; TRBD2 might be the D (6 bases). Trimming shortened V by 4 bases and J by 0 bases, and 8 bases separated the two germline ends. Germline lookup yields CDR1 SGHNT and CDR2 YYREEE (reference sequence). The CDR3 consists of 13 residues. DNA of the CDR3: TGTGCCAGCAGCCACGGGAGCTCCTACGAGCAGTACTTC. It encodes CASSHGSSYEQYF.

The chain recombines TRBV7-2 with TRBJ1-1; D gene ambiguous. V was cut by 2 bases and J by 8 bases, with 9 bases left in between. The V gene's germline CDR1 is SGHTA and CDR2 FQGNSA. CDR3 length equals 12 residues. The CDR3, as DNA: TGTGCCAGCAGCTTATATGAAGGGGAAGCTTTCTTT. Translated, it gives CASSLYEGEAFF.

The count of this clone is one. The chain combines TRBV28 with TRBJ2-7; D possibly uses TRBD1 or TRBD2 (7 bases each). The CDR3 consists of 15 residues. The germline CDR1 and CDR2 sequences are MDHEN and SYDVKM. V lost 7 bases and J 0 bases, leaving 16 bases between the germline ends. CDR3 loop: CASNSGGGNSYEQYF. The CDR3 DNA is TGTGCCAGCAACTCAGGGGGGGGTAACTCCTACGAGCAGTACTTC.

This clone was seen a few times. Here the CDR3 reads CASRSILDTQYF. DNA for the CDR3: TGTGCCAGCCGGTCGATTTTGGATACGCAGTATTTT. The chain joins TRBV11-2 to TRBJ2-3; no firm D call. Germline CDR1 is SGHAT and CDR2 is FQNNGV. V was clipped by 8 bases and J by 6 bases, with 12 bases between them. This CDR3 has 12 amino acids.

The chain employs TRBV11-3 and TRBJ2-7; no definite D call. V was clipped by 1 base and J by 5 bases, with 12 bases between them. Germline values: CDR1 SGHNT, CDR2 YENEEA. The CDR3 spans 14 residues. The CDR3 spells CASSLAHDGDEQYF. Here the CDR3 DNA reads TGTGCCAGCAGCTTAGCACATGATGGGGACGAGCAGTACTTC.

V gene TRBV7-9 combines with J gene TRBJ2-5, with a possible D match to TRBD2 (6 bases). Germline CDR1 SEHNR, CDR2 FQNEAQ (reference sequence). The length of the CDR3 is 15 residues. Trimming took off 5 bases at V and 4 bases at J, with 17 bases between the two ends. CDR3 in amino acids: CASSPPVEEGETQYF. The CDR3, as DNA: TGTGCCAGCAGCCCCCCAGTTGAGGAGGGAGAGACCCAGTACTTC.